This T cell receptor (beta chain) was captured in a study of identical twins. Overall study findings and caveats: In cord blood, abundant beta clonotypes had fewer insertions; memory showed no trend. Those out-of-frame alpha sequences shared by twins showed an excess of low generation probability.

The J segment lost 8 bases and the V segment lost 6 bases, leaving 3 bases of the junction unmatched. The CDR3 runs 12 residues. Germline V gene data show CDR1 as SQVTM and CDR2 as ANQGSEA. The donors were all healthy and Caucasian. Remarks on this clonotype: Its matching antigen is unknown.

TCRdb used MiXCR to reprocess the 5' RACE reads, holding one entry per CDR3 protein. The table has 750,000 to 950,000 distinct CDR3 sequences, about 12% seen once. These data were also filed under a second study, of yellow fever vaccine responses in identical twins.

The V call is TRBV29-1, the J call TRBJ2-1, with TRBD2 matching over 11 bases. The sample consisted of PBMCs. The receptor was isolated from a woman aged 18 to 35 in good health. The CDR3 DNA sequence: TGCAGCGTCACTAGCGGGAGCTATGAGCAGTTCTTC. It encodes CSVTSGSYEQFF.